A single sample is the source of the 9 T cell receptor beta chains below, sequenced in a study of T cells after yellow fever vaccination. From the 5' RACE reads, TCRdb called clonotypes with MiXCR, one entry per CDR3 protein. The table includes around 550,000 distinct CDR3 sequences, 19% detected once. Here the sequenced sample was PBMCs, taken 15 days after the yellow fever booster vaccination. These receptors came from a man younger than 45 who received the YFV17D yellow fever vaccine.

This clonotype was seen only a few times. The chain is built from TRBV6-2 or TRBV6-3 and TRBJ2-5, with 8 nucleotides matching TRBD2. The CDR3 totals 16 residues. Per the germline V gene, CDR1 is MNHEY and CDR2 is SVGEGT. V dropped 3 bases and J dropped 1; count of bases not matched to a gene: 7. The DNA of the CDR3 is TGTGCCAGCAGTTATCGAAGCGGGAGTGGCCAAGAGACCCAGTACTTC. Protein product: CASSYRSGSGQETQYF.

J is TRBJ2-3 and V is TRBV5-1; D possibly corresponds to TRBD2 (5 bases). V dropped 0 bases and J dropped 7 bases, with 9 bases sitting between them. There are 13 residues in the CDR3. Germline loops: CDR1 SGHRS, CDR2 YFSETQ. CDR3 region: CASSLASRHTQYF. The CDR3 DNA follows: TGCGCCAGCAGCTTGGCTAGCCGGCATACGCAGTATTTT.

In DNA, the CDR3 is TGTGCCAGCAGCTTATTAGGGGGGGCGAACACCGGGGAGCTGTTTTTT. The encoded protein is CASSLLGGANTGELFF. The rearrangement uses TRBV7-2 and TRBJ2-2; D is perhaps TRBD2 (7 bases). The CDR3 is made up of 16 amino acids. Germline V gene data show CDR1 as SGHTA and CDR2 as FQGNSA. Between the trimmed V and J ends, which lost 2 bases and 0 bases, there was a span of 10 bases.

This sequence joins TRBV20-1 and TRBJ2-5; 7 bases align to TRBD2. V was clipped by 3 bases and J by 4 bases; unmatched bases: 2. Germline assignment: CDR1 DFQATT and CDR2 SNEGSKA (reference sequence). CDR3 length equals 12 residues. The CDR3 nucleotides are TGCAGTGCTAGGGGACTATCAGAGACCCAGTACTTC. Translated, it gives CSARGLSETQYF.

This clonotype was recorded many times. No DNA is shown, since the ends of the CDR3 on it are uncertain; the CDR3 is the one TCRdb lists. The chain carries TRBV27 and TRBJ2-7; the table calls TRBD2, which could not be checked here. The germline V gene encodes CDR1 MNHEY and CDR2 SMNVEV (reference sequence). The CDR3 length is 15 residues, termini included. The CDR3 sequence is CASSLSLREGYEQYF.

V is TRBV5-1 and J is TRBJ2-5; 13 nucleotides align to TRBD2. CDR3 length equals 15 residues. The J segment lost 4 bases and the V segment lost 5 bases, leaving 5 bases of the junction unmatched. The V gene's germline CDR1 is SGHRS and CDR2 YFSETQ. The CDR3 coding sequence is TGCGCCAGCAGGTCGACTAGCGGGAGGTCAGAGACCCAGTACTTC. It is translated as CASRSTSGRSETQYF.

The V call is TRBV5-1, the J call TRBJ2-7, with TRBD2 identical over 14 bases. V lost 4 bases to trimming and J lost 5 bases; unmatched junction nucleotides: 5. This CDR3 is 15 amino acids long. Germline V CDR1 and CDR2: SGHRS, YFSETQ. The CDR3 bases are TGCGCCAGCAGCCGGGGGACTAGCGGGAGTGACGAGCAGTACTTC. Its translation is CASSRGTSGSDEQYF. The full variable domain, with the rest looked up from reference TRBV5-1 and TRBJ2-7, is KAGVTQTPRYLIKTRGQQVTLSCSPISGHRSVSWYQQTPGQGLQFLFEYFSETQRNKGNFPGRFSGRQFSNSRSEMNVSTLELGDSALYLCASSRGTSGSDEQYFGPGTRLTVT.

The gene calls are TRBV20-1 and TRBJ2-5; D might be TRBD2 (6 bases). CDR1 DFQATT and CDR2 SNEGSKA come from the germline V gene (reference sequence). Trimming stripped 0 bases from V and 2 bases from J, with 10 bases between. This CDR3 comprises 14 residues. The CDR3 loop reads CSARDRRGQETQYF. CDR3 coding DNA: TGCAGTGCTAGAGATCGGAGGGGACAAGAGACCCAGTACTTC.

This clonotype has more than one count but fewer than ten. The chain combines TRBV20-1 with TRBJ2-2; D unclear. The CDR3 consists of 14 residues. Germline V gives CDR1 DFQATT, CDR2 SNEGSKA (reference sequence). V dropped 6 bases and J dropped 0 bases, with 11 bases sitting between them. As DNA, the CDR3 is TGCAGTGCGTCTCGGAATACGAACACCGGGGAGCTGTTTTTT. It specifies CSASRNTNTGELFF.